This T cell receptor beta chain was profiled in a study of regulatory T cells in long-lasting Graves disease. Study in general: Persistent Graves' disease required over 5 years of antithyroid drugs and positive TSH receptor antibodies.

On this clonotype itself: The antigen remains unidentified. This may stem from a read error, because a much larger clone lies one nucleotide away.

Relying on iRepertoire HTBI primers and Arm-PCR of CDR3 regions, the team built TCR beta libraries. Each CDR3 protein gets one entry after TCRdb re-called the multiplex PCR reads with MiXCR. The sample lists hundreds of thousands of distinct CDR3 sequences; around 30% were seen once. Regarding the study as a whole: Peripheral blood was the sole material, not thyroid tissue.

Specified time point: persistent/refractory GD, antithyroid drugs over 5 years with positive TRAb. TCR sequences were obtained from RNA taken from PBMCs. Graves' disease diagnosis used American Thyroid Association guidelines. Per the germline V gene, CDR1 is LNHNV and CDR2 is YYDKDF (reference sequence). V trimming: 6 bases; J trimming: 4 bases; junction bases outside the gene matches: 9. CDR3 length equals 15 residues. V and J are TRBV15 and TRBJ1-5, with 7 bases identical to TRBD1. The sample was peripheral blood mononuclear cells (PBMCs), taken when the disease was refractory, from a patient treated with antithyroid drugs. The receptor's source is a female donor with Graves disease. The CDR3 reads CATRVLGDSNQPQHF. The CDR3 coding sequence is TGTGCCACCAGAGTCCTAGGGGACAGTAATCAGCCCCAGCATTTT.